This TCR beta chain derives from a study of T cell repertoires in cytomegalovirus infection. On the study more broadly: Carrying CMV and the relevant HLA type showed in public TCR beta signatures. Regarding the study as a whole: It was HLA-C-restricted CMV-specific TCR beta clonotypes that dominated the response ex vivo. CMV carriers with the relevant HLA were identified by cumulative public TCR beta family frequency.

About this clonotype: The antigen is unknown.

MiXCR, applied by TCRdb to the reads, yields one record per CDR3 protein. The sample consists of 200,000 to 300,000 distinct CDR3 sequences, around 15% of them appearing once. V was cut by 3 bases and J by 7 bases, with 12 bases left in between. CDR1 MDHEN and CDR2 SYDVKM come from the germline V gene. CDR3 length: 14 residues. This clonotype originated in a human donor in good health (CMV status not recorded). Some clones in this sample may be carry-over from other donors' samples. Input material: PBMCs. The rearrangement links TRBV28 to TRBJ2-2; D is uncertain. DNA for the CDR3: TGTGCCAGCAGTTTCATAGGGCGCATCGGGGAGCTGTTTTTT. Encoded protein: CASSFIGRIGELFF.